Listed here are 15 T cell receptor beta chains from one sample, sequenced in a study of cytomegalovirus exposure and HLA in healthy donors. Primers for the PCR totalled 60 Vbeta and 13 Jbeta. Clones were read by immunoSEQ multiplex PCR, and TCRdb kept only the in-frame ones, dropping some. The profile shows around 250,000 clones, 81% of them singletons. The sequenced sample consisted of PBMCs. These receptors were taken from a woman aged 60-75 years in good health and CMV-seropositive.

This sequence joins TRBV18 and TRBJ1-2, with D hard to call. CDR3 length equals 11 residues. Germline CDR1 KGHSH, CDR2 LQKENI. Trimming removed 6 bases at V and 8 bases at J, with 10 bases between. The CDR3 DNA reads TGTGCCAGCTCGCCGCGATTGGGCTACACCTTC. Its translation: CASSPRLGYTF.

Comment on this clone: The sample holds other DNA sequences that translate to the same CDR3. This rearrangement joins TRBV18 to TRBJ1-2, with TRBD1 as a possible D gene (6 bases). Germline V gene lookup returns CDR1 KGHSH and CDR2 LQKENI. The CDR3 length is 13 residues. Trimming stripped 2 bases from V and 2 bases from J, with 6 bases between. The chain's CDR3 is CASSPDRNYGYTF. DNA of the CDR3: TGTGCCAGCTCACCAGACAGGAACTATGGCTACACCTTC.

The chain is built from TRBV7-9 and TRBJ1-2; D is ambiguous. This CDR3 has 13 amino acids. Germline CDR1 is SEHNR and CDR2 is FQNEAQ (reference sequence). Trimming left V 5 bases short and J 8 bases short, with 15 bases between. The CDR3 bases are TGTGCCAGCAGCGTACACAGCGGTTGGGGCTACACCTTC. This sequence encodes CASSVHSGWGYTF.

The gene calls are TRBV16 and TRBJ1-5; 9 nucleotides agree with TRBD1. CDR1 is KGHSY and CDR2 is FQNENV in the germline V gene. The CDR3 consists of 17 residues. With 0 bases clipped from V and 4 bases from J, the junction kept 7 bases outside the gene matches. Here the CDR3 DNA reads TGTGCCAGCAGCCAATCGGTAGGACAGGGGCTGAATCAGCCCCAGCATTTT. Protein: CASSQSVGQGLNQPQHF.

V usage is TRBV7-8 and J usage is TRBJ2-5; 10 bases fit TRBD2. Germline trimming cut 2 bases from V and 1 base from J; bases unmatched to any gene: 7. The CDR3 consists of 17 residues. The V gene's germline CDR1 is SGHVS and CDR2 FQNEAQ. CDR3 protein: CASSLRRTSGVQETQYF. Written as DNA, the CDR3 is TGTGCCAGCAGCTTAAGGAGAACTAGCGGGGTCCAAGAGACCCAGTACTTC.

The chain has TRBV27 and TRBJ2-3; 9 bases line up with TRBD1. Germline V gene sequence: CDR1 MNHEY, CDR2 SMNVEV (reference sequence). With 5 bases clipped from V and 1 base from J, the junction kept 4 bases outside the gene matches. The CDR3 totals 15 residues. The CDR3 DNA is TGTGCCAGCAGTCCCCGGGACAGGGGCACAGATACGCAGTATTTT. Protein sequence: CASSPRDRGTDTQYF.

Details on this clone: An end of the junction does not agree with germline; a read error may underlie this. CDR3: CASSLEGGINTGELFF. DNA of the CDR3: TGTGCTAGCAGCTTAGAGGGCGGGATTAACACCGGGGAGCTGTTTTTT. V is TRBV7-7 and J is TRBJ2-2, with D possibly being TRBD2 (6 bases). CDR3 size: 16 residues. The V gene's germline CDR1 is SSHAT and CDR2 FNYEAQ (reference sequence).

The CDR3, as DNA: TGTGCCATCAGAGGAACAGCGGGAGCAACAGATACGCAGTATTTT. Protein: CAIRGTAGATDTQYF. The genes are TRBV10-3 and TRBJ2-3; 8 nucleotides line up with TRBD2. The CDR3 is 15 amino acids. Unmatched junction bases numbered 8, after V lost 6 bases and J lost 3 bases. Germline CDR1 and CDR2: ENHRY and SYGVKD.

The CDR3 nucleotides read TGTGCCAGCAGTTTATCGGGCTACCACAACAACCGGGGTGACCTCTACGAGCAGTACTTC. Its protein is CASSLSGYHNNRGDLYEQYF. The chain has TRBV27 and TRBJ2-7; possible D gene TRBD2, 5 bases. Germline V CDR1 and CDR2: MNHEY, SMNVEV (reference sequence). The length of the CDR3 is 20 residues. Trimming left V 0 bases short and J 3 bases short, with 27 bases between.

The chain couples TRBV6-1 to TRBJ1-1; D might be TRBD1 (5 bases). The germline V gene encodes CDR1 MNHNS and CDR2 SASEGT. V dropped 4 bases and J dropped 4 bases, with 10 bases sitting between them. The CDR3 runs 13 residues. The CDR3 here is CASSGDRGTEAFF. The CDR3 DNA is TGTGCCAGCAGTGGGGATAGGGGCACTGAAGCTTTCTTT.

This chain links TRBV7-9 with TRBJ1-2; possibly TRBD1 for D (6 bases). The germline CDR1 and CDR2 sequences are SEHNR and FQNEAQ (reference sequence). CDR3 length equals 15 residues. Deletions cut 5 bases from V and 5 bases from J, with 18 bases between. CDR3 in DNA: TGTGCCAGCAGCCCCCCGGCAGGGGCCCCTTATGGCTACACCTTC. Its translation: CASSPPAGAPYGYTF.

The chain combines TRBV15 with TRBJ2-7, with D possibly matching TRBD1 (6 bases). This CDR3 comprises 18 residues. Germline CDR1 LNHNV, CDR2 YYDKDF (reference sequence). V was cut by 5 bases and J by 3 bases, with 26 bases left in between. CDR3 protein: CATSPRGVLKDRDYEQYF. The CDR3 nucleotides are TGTGCCACCAGCCCCCGAGGGGTTCTAAAGGACAGAGACTACGAGCAGTACTTC.

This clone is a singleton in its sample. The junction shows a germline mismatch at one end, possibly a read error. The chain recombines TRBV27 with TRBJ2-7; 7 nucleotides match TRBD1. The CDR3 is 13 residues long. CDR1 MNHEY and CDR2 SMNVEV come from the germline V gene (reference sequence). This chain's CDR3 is CASNLQGPYEQYF. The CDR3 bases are TGTGCCAGCAATTTACAGGGGCCCTACGAGCAGTACTTC.

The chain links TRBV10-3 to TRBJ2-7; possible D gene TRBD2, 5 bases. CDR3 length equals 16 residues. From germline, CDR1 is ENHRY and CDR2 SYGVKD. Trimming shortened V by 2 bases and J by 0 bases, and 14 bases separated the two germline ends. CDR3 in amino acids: CAISEPPLRDSYEQYF. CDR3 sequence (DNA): TGTGCCATCAGTGAGCCCCCTCTGAGGGACTCCTACGAGCAGTACTTC.

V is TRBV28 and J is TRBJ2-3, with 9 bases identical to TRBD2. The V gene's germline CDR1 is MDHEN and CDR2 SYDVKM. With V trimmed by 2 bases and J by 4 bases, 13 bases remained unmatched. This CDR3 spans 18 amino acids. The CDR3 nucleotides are TGTGCCAGCAGTTTAAGTATATTGCGGGAGGGGCGGGCAGATACGCAGTATTTT. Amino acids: CASSLSILREGRADTQYF.